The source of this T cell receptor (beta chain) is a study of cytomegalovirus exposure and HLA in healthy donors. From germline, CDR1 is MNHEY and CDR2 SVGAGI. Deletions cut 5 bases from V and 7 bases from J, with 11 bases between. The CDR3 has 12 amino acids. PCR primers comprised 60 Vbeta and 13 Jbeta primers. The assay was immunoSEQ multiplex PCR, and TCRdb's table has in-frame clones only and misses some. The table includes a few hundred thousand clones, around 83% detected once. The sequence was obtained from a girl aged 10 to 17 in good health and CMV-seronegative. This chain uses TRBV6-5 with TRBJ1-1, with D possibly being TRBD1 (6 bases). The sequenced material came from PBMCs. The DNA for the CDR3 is TGTGCCAGCAGTCGCGACAGGTTTGAAGCTTTCTTT. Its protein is CASSRDRFEAFF.